The 20 T cell receptor beta chains presented below share a single source sample, sequenced in a study of cytomegalovirus exposure and HLA in healthy donors. PCR amplification relied on 60 Vbeta primers (plus 13 Jbeta primers). The protocol was immunoSEQ multiplex PCR, while the TCRdb copy is restricted to in-frame clones and leaves out a portion. The table lists 100,000 or so clones, 50% to 70% of them singletons. The material sequenced was PBMCs. The receptors come from a man aged 25-45 years in good health and CMV-seropositive.

This clone was seen only a few times. V is TRBV6-5 and J is TRBJ2-1; a weak D match, TRBD2 (5 bases). Germline loops: CDR1 MNHEY, CDR2 SVGAGI. V dropped 0 bases and J dropped 8 bases, with 17 bases sitting between them. The CDR3 has 16 residues. As DNA, the CDR3 is TGTGCCAGCAGTTACTCGAACTCCCAGGCCGGGGATGAGCAGTTCTTC. Translating it yields CASSYSNSQAGDEQFF.

In nucleotides, the CDR3 is TGTGCCAGTAATTTGCCGCCCGGCGGGGAGCTGTTTTTT. Its translation: CASNLPPGGELFF. The rearrangement uses TRBV19 and TRBJ2-2; D gene uncertain. V was shortened by 7 bases and J by 7 bases, with 13 bases between the two germline ends. This CDR3 region has 13 residues. Per germline, CDR1 LNHDA and CDR2 SQIVND (reference sequence). Variable domain in full (rest from reference TRBV19 and TRBJ2-2): DGGITQSPKYLFRKEGQNVTLSCEQNLNHDAMYWYRQDPGQGLRLIYYSQIVNDFQKGDIAEGYSVSREKKESFPLTVTSAQKNPTAFYLCASNLPPGGELFFGEGSRLTVL.

The V gene is TRBV5-1, the J gene TRBJ2-1, with 8 bases aligning to TRBD2. The CDR3 contains 16 residues. Germline V CDR1 and CDR2: SGHRS, YFSETQ. The J segment lost 3 bases and the V segment lost 4 bases, leaving 9 bases of the junction unmatched. CDR3: CASSPLRGGGYNEQFF. CDR3 nucleotide sequence: TGCGCCAGCAGCCCGCTCCGGGGGGGCGGCTACAATGAGCAGTTCTTC.

The CDR3 loop is CATNQGTLADEKLFF. For the CDR3, the DNA is TGTGCCACCAACCAGGGGACCCTCGCAGATGAAAAACTGTTTTTT. The chain carries TRBV15 and TRBJ1-4; D perhaps matches TRBD1 (6 bases). Per the germline V gene, CDR1 is LNHNV and CDR2 is YYDKDF (reference sequence). V was clipped by 7 bases and J by 6 bases, with 18 bases between them. The CDR3 spans 15 residues.

The gene calls are TRBV6-4 and TRBJ2-7; D possibly corresponds to TRBD1 (6 bases). Germline assignment: CDR1 MRHNA and CDR2 SNTAGT. There are 18 residues in the CDR3. V was pared by 2 bases and J by 0 bases, with 20 bases between. The CDR3 protein is CASSDKSRDTKLSYEQYF. The CDR3 nucleotides are TGTGCCAGCAGTGACAAAAGCCGGGACACCAAACTCTCCTACGAGCAGTACTTC.

This clone has just one count. This sequence joins TRBV5-1 and TRBJ2-7, with a tentative D call TRBD1 (5 bases). V was clipped by 1 base and J by 2 bases, with 13 bases between them. Germline V gene data show CDR1 as SGHRS and CDR2 as YFSETQ. The CDR3 is 15 residues long. The CDR3 DNA is TGCGCCAGCAGCTTGCGATCAGGGCCAACCTACGAGCAGTACTTC. It yields the protein CASSLRSGPTYEQYF.

V gene TRBV5-1 combines with J gene TRBJ1-2; D is possibly TRBD1 (6 bases). CDR1 is SGHRS, CDR2 YFSETQ, per germline. This CDR3 has 14 amino acids. Trimming removed 0 bases at V and 0 bases at J, with 6 bases between. In nucleotides, the CDR3 is TGCGCCAGCAGCTTGGAGGGGGCTAACTATGGCTACACCTTC. Translating gives CASSLEGANYGYTF.

The count of this clone is one. This chain links TRBV13 with TRBJ1-1, with TRBD1 matching over 12 bases. The CDR3 runs 17 residues. The V gene's germline CDR1 is PRHDT and CDR2 FYEKMQ (reference sequence). V shed 2 bases and J 1 base; nucleotides not matched to a gene: 5. The CDR3 nucleotides read TGTGCCAGCAGCTTAAAAGGGACAGGGGGCGAGAACACTGAAGCTTTCTTT. It yields the protein CASSLKGTGGENTEAFF.

Of note for this clone: Within the sample, other DNA sequences also encode this same CDR3. The V and J genes are TRBV21-1 and TRBJ2-1; the table's D gene call, TRBD2, was not cross checked with the DNA. TRBV21-1 is tagged as a pseudogene. The CDR3 is 12 residues long. The CDR3 spells CASSHFINEQFF. As DNA, the CDR3 is TGTGCCAGCAGCCACTTCATCAATGAGCAGTTCTTC.

The chain employs TRBV5-1 and TRBJ1-2; 7 bases map to TRBD1. Germline V gene lookup returns CDR1 SGHRS and CDR2 YFSETQ. The CDR3 totals 15 residues. Trimming cost V 0 bases and J 1 base; bases outside gene matches: 3. This CDR3 reads CASSLGQGYNYGYTF. CDR3 nucleotide sequence: TGCGCCAGCAGCTTGGGACAGGGTTATAACTATGGCTACACCTTC.

This clone has just a few counts. The J gene is TRBJ1-2, the V gene TRBV27, with TRBD1 matching 8 bases. The CDR3 consists of 15 residues. Trimming took 1 base from V and 4 from J; bases not matched to a gene: 5. Per the germline V gene, CDR1 is MNHEY and CDR2 is SMNVEV (reference sequence). Here the CDR3 DNA reads TGTGCCAGCAGTTTATATCCAGGGGGCGTCTATGGCTACACCTTC. As protein: CASSLYPGGVYGYTF.

The chain links TRBV6-5 to TRBJ2-7; 7 bases match TRBD1. The V gene's germline CDR1 is MNHEY and CDR2 SVGAGI. This CDR3 has 14 residues. Trimming took 5 bases from V and 2 from J; bases not matched to a gene: 6. DNA of the CDR3: TGTGCCAGCAGTACTTGGACAGGCACCTACGAGCAGTACTTC. Translation gives CASSTWTGTYEQYF.

This chain joins TRBV6-5 and TRBJ2-6; D not certain. Trimming removed 0 bases at V and 0 bases at J, with 6 bases between. The CDR3 has 16 amino acids. Germline CDR1 reads MNHEY; CDR2 reads SVGAGI. CDR3 in DNA: TGTGCCAGCAGTTACTCGCCTACCTCTGGGGCCAACGTCCTGACTTTC. It specifies CASSYSPTSGANVLTF.

The chain has TRBV5-1 and TRBJ1-1; maybe TRBD1 (5 bases). Trimming pared 0 bases from V and 5 bases from J, leaving 14 bases between. Germline loops: CDR1 SGHRS, CDR2 YFSETQ. The CDR3 contains 15 residues. This chain's CDR3 is CASSLDTLGTTEAFF. Here the CDR3 DNA reads TGCGCCAGCAGCTTGGACACACTGGGGACTACTGAAGCTTTCTTT.

The chain is built from TRBV7-2 and TRBJ1-1; the match to TRBD1 covers 8 bases. With V trimmed by 7 bases and J by 4 bases, 5 bases remained unmatched. The CDR3 consists of 13 residues. Germline V lookup: CDR1 SGHTA, CDR2 FQGNSA. CDR3 sequence: CASTSQGATEAFF. The CDR3 DNA sequence: TGTGCCAGCACCTCTCAGGGGGCCACTGAAGCTTTCTTT.

This clone was observed a handful of times. The rearrangement uses TRBV11-2 and TRBJ2-5; a weak D match, TRBD2 (5 bases). This CDR3 spans 15 amino acids. V dropped 1 base and J dropped 5 bases, with 14 bases sitting between them. The germline CDR1 and CDR2 sequences are SGHAT and FQNNGV. The CDR3 protein is CASSLVGGFGETQYF. For the CDR3, the DNA is TGTGCCAGCAGCTTAGTCGGCGGGTTTGGGGAGACCCAGTACTTC.

This clone has more than one count but fewer than ten. The chain uses TRBV5-6 and TRBJ2-3; 11 nucleotides agree with TRBD1. J gave up 6 bases and V 4 bases, and 7 bases lay outside the gene matches. CDR1 SGHDT and CDR2 YYEEEE come from the germline V gene. The CDR3 sequence is 15 residues long. The CDR3 DNA reads TGTGCCAGCAGCGCCCGGGACAGGGGGTCCGATACGCAGTATTTT. Translating gives CASSARDRGSDTQYF.

This sequence joins TRBV5-4 and TRBJ2-7, with a possible D match to TRBD2 (6 bases). Germline CDR1 SGHNT, CDR2 YYREEE (reference sequence). The CDR3 consists of 14 residues. The V gene lost 10 bases and the J gene lost 5 bases, with 22 bases spanning the gap. Here the CDR3 DNA reads TGTGCCGGTCGATCTGGGGGGATGAATAACGAGCAGTACTTC. The encoded protein is CAGRSGGMNNEQYF.

This clone came up a few times. CDR3 DNA sequence: TGTGCCAGCAGTCGGACTAGCGGATCAACCGGGGAGCTGTTTTTT. Encoded protein: CASSRTSGSTGELFF. The V call is TRBV6-4, the J call TRBJ2-2, with 10 bases matching TRBD2. The CDR3 is made up of 15 amino acids. Germline values: CDR1 MRHNA, CDR2 SNTAGT. Trimming cost V 5 bases and J 5 bases; bases outside gene matches: 5.

The chain joins TRBV6-5 to TRBJ2-5, with 8 bases fitting TRBD1. Germline-derived CDR1 and CDR2 are MNHEY and SVGAGI. The CDR3 is 13 amino acids. The V and J ends lost 6 bases and 4 bases, in that order; junction bases with no gene match: 4. The DNA of the CDR3 is TGTGCCAGCAGCCCACAGGGGGTAGAGACCCAGTACTTC. This gives the protein CASSPQGVETQYF.